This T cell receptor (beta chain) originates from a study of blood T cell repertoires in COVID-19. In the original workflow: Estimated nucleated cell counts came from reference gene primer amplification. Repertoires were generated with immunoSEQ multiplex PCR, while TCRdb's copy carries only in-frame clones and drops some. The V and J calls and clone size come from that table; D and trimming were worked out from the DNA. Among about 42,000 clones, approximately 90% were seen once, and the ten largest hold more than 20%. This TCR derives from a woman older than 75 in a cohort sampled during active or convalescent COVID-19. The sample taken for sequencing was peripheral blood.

The CDR3 loop reads CASSQGQGIEKLFF. The CDR3 region has the DNA TGTGCCAGCTCCCAAGGACAGGGAATTGAAAAACTGTTTTTT. The rearrangement uses TRBV18 and TRBJ1-4, with TRBD1 matching 8 bases. The CDR3 runs 14 residues. Germline loops: CDR1 KGHSH, CDR2 LQKENI. V lost 6 bases, J lost 7 bases, and 7 bases stayed unmatched.